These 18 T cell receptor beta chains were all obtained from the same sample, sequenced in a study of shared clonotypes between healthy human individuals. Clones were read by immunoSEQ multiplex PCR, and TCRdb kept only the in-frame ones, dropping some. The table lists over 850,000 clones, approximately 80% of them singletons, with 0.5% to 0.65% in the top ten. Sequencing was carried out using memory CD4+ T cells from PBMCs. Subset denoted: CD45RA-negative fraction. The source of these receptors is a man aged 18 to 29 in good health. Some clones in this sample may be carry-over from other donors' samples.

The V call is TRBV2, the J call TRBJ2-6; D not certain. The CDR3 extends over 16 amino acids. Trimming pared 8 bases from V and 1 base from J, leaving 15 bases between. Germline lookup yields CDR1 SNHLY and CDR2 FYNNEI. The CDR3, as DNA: TGTGCCAGCGACCAGCGTCTCTGGTCTGGGGCCAACGTCCTGACTTTC. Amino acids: CASDQRLWSGANVLTF.

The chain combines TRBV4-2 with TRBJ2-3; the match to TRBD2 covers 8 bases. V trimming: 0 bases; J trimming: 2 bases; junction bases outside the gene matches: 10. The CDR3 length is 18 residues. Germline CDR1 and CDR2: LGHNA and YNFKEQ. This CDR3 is CASSQDWLTGGNTDTQYF. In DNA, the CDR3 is TGTGCCAGCAGCCAAGATTGGTTAACGGGGGGGAACACAGATACGCAGTATTTT.

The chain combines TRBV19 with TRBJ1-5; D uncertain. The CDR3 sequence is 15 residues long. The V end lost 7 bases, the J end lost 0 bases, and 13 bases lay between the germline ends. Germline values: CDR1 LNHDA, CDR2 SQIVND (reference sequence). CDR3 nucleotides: TGTGCCAGTACCCCGACGGAATATAGCAATCAGCCCCAGCATTTT. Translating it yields CASTPTEYSNQPQHF.

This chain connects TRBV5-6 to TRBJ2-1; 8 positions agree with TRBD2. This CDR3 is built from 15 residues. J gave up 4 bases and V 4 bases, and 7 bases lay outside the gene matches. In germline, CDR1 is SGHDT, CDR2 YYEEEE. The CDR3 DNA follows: TGTGCCAGCAGCCGTCCCCCGGGAGGGTACAATGAGCAGTTCTTC. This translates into CASSRPPGGYNEQFF.

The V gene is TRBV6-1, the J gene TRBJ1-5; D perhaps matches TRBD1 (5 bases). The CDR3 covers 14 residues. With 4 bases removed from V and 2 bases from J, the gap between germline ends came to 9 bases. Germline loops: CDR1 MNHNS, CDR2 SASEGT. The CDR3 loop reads CASSVRDGNQPQHF. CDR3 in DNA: TGTGCCAGCAGTGTCAGGGACGGCAATCAGCCCCAGCATTTT.

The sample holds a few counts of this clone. The CDR3 sequence: CASSLYVQAYNTGELFF. In nucleotides, the CDR3 is TGTGCCAGCAGCTTATATGTTCAGGCTTACAACACCGGGGAGCTGTTTTTT. The rearrangement joins TRBV7-2 to TRBJ2-2; D is unresolved. The CDR3 length is 17 residues. CDR1 is SGHTA, CDR2 FQGNSA, per germline. V was cut by 2 bases and J by 2 bases, with 15 bases left in between. Looking up the rest from reference TRBV7-2 and TRBJ2-2 gives the full variable domain: GAGVSQSPSNKVTEKGKDVELRCDPISGHTALYWYRQSLGQGLEFLIYFQGNSAPDKSGLPSDRFSAERTGGSVSTLTIQRTQQEDSAVYLCASSLYVQAYNTGELFFGEGSRLTVL.

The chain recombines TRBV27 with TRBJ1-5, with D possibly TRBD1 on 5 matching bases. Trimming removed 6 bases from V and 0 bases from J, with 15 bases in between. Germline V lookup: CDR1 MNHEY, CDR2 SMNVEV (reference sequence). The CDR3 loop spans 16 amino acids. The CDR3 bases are TGTGCCAGCAGCATCCCGGACATTTATAGCAATCAGCCCCAGCATTTT. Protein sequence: CASSIPDIYSNQPQHF.

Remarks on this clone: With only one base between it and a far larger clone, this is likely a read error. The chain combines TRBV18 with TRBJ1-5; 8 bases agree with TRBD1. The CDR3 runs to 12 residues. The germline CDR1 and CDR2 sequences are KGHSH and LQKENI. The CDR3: CAGSQGDQPQHF. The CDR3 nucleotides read TGTGCCGGCTCACAGGGGGATCAGCCCCAGCATTTT.

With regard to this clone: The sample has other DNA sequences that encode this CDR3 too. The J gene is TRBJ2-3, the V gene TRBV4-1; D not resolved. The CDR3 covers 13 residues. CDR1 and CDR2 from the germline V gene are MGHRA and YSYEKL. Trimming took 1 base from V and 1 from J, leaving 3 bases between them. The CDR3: CASSQVGTDTQYF. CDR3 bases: TGCGCCAGCAGCCAAGTTGGCACAGATACGCAGTATTTT.

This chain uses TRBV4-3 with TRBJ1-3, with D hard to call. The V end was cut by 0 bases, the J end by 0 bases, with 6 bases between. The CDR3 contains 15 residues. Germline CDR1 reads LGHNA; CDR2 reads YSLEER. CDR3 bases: TGCGCCAGCAGCCAAGATAAGTACTCTGGAAACACCATATATTTT. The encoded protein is CASSQDKYSGNTIYF.

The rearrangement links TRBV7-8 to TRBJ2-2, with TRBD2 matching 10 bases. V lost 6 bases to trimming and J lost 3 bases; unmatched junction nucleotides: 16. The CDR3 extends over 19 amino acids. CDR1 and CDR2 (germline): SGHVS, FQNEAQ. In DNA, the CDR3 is TGTGCCAGCAGACAAATCATCGGCGTTGGGACTAGCGACACCGGGGAGCTGTTTTTT. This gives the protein CASRQIIGVGTSDTGELFF.

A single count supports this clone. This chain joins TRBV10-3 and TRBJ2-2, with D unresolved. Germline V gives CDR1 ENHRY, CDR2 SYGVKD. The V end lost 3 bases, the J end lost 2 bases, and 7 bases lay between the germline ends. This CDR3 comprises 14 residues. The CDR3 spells CAISESANTGELFF. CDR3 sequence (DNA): TGTGCCATCAGTGAAAGTGCCAACACCGGGGAGCTGTTTTTT.

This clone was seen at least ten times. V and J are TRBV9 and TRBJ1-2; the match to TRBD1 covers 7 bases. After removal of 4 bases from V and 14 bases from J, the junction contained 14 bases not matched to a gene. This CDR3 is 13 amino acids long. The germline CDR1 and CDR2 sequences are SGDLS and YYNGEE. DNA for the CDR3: TGTGCCAGCAGCCGATCCGGGACAGTAGCCGAAACCTTC. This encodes CASSRSGTVAETF. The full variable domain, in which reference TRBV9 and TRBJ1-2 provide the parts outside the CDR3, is DSGVTQTPKHLITATGQRVTLRCSPRSGDLSVYWYQQSLDQGLQFLIQYYNGEERAKGNILERFSAQQFPDLHSELNLSSLELGDSALYFCASSRSGTVAETFGSGTRLTVV.

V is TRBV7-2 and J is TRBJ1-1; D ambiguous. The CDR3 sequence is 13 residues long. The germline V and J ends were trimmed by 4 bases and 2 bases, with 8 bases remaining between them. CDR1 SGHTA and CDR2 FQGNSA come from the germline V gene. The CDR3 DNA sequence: TGTGCCAGCAGCTCCCTCTCTAACACTGAAGCTTTCTTT. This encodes CASSSLSNTEAFF.

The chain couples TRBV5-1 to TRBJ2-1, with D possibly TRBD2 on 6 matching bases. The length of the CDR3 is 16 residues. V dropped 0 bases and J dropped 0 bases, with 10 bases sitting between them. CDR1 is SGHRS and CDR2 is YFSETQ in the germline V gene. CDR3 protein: CASSLAVGGSYNEQFF. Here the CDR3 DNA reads TGCGCCAGCAGCTTGGCGGTGGGAGGCTCCTACAATGAGCAGTTCTTC.

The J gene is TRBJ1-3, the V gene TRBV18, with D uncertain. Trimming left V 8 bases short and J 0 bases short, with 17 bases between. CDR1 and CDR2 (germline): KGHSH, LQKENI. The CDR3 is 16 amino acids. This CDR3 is CASGGLTGFSGNTIYF. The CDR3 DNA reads TGTGCCAGCGGCGGACTGACGGGGTTCTCTGGAAACACCATATATTTT.

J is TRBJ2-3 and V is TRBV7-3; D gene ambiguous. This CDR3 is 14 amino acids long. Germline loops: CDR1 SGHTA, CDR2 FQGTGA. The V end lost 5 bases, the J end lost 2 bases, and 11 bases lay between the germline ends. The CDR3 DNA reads TGTGCCAGCAGCCCGGCTAGGGCCACAGATACGCAGTATTTT. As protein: CASSPARATDTQYF. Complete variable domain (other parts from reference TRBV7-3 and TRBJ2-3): GAGVSQTPSNKVTEKGKYVELRCDPISGHTALYWYRQSLGQGPEFLIYFQGTGAADDSGLPNDRFFAVRPEGSVSTLKIQRTERGDSAVYLCASSPARATDTQYFGPGTRLTVL.

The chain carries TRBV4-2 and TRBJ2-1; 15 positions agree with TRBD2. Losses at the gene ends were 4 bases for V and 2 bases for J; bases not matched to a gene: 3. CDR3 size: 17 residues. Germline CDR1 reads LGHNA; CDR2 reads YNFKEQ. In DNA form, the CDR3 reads TGTGCCAGCAGCCGGACTAGCGGGAGGGCAACCTACAATGAGCAGTTCTTC. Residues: CASSRTSGRATYNEQFF.